This T cell receptor (beta chain) appears in the sequencing data of a study of shared clonotypes between healthy human individuals. This table comes from immunoSEQ multiplex PCR, and its TCRdb copy is limited to in-frame clones, with some not included. The data contain 1.5 million to 2.5 million clones, about 95% of them singletons. Naive CD8 cells were CD45RO-negative, positively selected for CCR7, excluding terminally differentiated effector memory CD45RA+ cells. The source material was naive CD8+ T cells sorted from blood. This sequence originates from a man aged 18 to 35 in good health.

CDR3 sequence (DNA): TGCGCCAGCAGCCACCTAGACCCAGAGCAGTTCTTC. Translated: CASSHLDPEQFF. This rearrangement joins TRBV4-1 to TRBJ2-1, with D hard to call. This CDR3 spans 12 amino acids. V was trimmed by 3 bases and J by 10 bases, leaving 10 bases between them. Germline-derived CDR1 and CDR2 are MGHRA and YSYEKL.